A selection of T cell receptor beta chains follows, all from one sample in a study of beta chain features in type 1 diabetes. Produced via immunoSEQ multiplex PCR; TCRdb's table is partial and in-frame only. The table includes 850,000 to 900,000 clones, 17% detected once. Sequencing was done on a sample of naive CD4+ T cells from blood. All receptors come from a woman aged 18 to 35 in good health. Both conserved end residues are part of each CDR3. D genes are given only for firm matches. The size entry is marked missing in some rows and otherwise reads once, few, many or a size class.

D gene: -; J gene: TRBJ2-6; clone size: -; V gene: TRBV7-9; CDR3 DNA: TGTGCCAGCAGCCGCCTTGGGGGCCCTGGGGCCAACGTCCTGACTTTC; CDR3 protein: CASSRLGGPGANVLTF
D gene: TRBD2; J gene: TRBJ2-3; clone size: few; V gene: TRBV18; CDR3 DNA: TGTGCCAGCTCACCACTTTGGCGGGAGAAGGGCCCAGATACGCAGTATTTT; CDR3 protein: CASSPLWREKGPDTQYF
D gene: TRBD1; J gene: TRBJ1-1; clone size: -; V gene: TRBV6-4; CDR3 DNA: TGTGCCAGCAGAAAAACAGGGGAGACTGAAGCTTTCTTT; CDR3 protein: CASRKTGETEAFF
D gene: -; J gene: TRBJ1-2; clone size: few; V gene: TRBV9; CDR3 DNA: TGTGCCAGCAGCGTAGTTTCGACAGGAAACTATGGCTACACCTTC; CDR3 protein: CASSVVSTGNYGYTF
D gene: -; J gene: TRBJ2-3; clone size: -; V gene: TRBV5-1; CDR3 DNA: TGCGCCAGCAGCTCCCGAAGGTCCACAGATACGCAGTATTTT; CDR3 protein: CASSSRRSTDTQYF
D gene: TRBD2; J gene: TRBJ2-1; clone size: -; V gene: TRBV18; CDR3 DNA: TGTGCCAGCTCACCAGCTTATGGACTAGCGGGAGAAGGGGACAATGAGCAGTTCTTC; CDR3 protein: CASSPAYGLAGEGDNEQFF
D gene: -; J gene: TRBJ1-1; clone size: -; V gene: TRBV7-9; CDR3 DNA: TGTGCCAGCAGCTTATGGGGGTTGGACACTGAAGCTTTCTTT; CDR3 protein: CASSLWGLDTEAFF
D gene: -; J gene: TRBJ2-5; clone size: -; V gene: TRBV11-3; CDR3 DNA: TGTGCCAGCAGCTTGTCGGGACGGGAGACCCAGTACTTC; CDR3 protein: CASSLSGRETQYF
D gene: TRBD2; J gene: TRBJ2-1; clone size: -; V gene: TRBV7-8; CDR3 DNA: TGTGCCAGCAGCTTGAGGGACCGAGCGGGAGTTAATGAGCAGTTCTTC; CDR3 protein: CASSLRDRAGVNEQFF
D gene: -; J gene: TRBJ2-7; clone size: few; V gene: TRBV10-3; CDR3 DNA: TGTGCCACCTTCTCCTACGAGCAGTACTTC; CDR3 protein: CATFSYEQYF
D gene: -; J gene: TRBJ2-3; clone size: -; V gene: TRBV27; CDR3 DNA: TGTGCCAGCAAGCATCAGGGGTTGTATTCCACAGATACGCAGTATTTT; CDR3 protein: CASKHQGLYSTDTQYF
D gene: -; J gene: TRBJ2-2; clone size: -; V gene: TRBV7-2; CDR3 DNA: TGTGCCAGCAGCTTAGGAGGGACGAACACCGGGGAGCTGTTTTTT; CDR3 protein: CASSLGGTNTGELFF
D gene: -; J gene: TRBJ1-5; clone size: -; V gene: TRBV6-6; CDR3 DNA: TGTGCCAGCCTAAGGGGCAAGTCCCAGCATTTT; CDR3 protein: CASLRGKSQHF
D gene: -; J gene: TRBJ2-1; clone size: few; V gene: TRBV11-2; CDR3 DNA: TGTGCCAGCAGCCTCTCATCGTATGAGCAGTTCTTC; CDR3 protein: CASSLSSYEQFF
D gene: -; J gene: TRBJ2-7; clone size: -; V gene: TRBV5-6; CDR3 DNA: TGTGCCAGCAGCCGACCTTACGGCCGGGAGCAGTACTTC; CDR3 protein: CASSRPYGREQYF
D gene: -; J gene: TRBJ2-5; clone size: few; V gene: TRBV6-5; CDR3 DNA: TGTGCCAGCAGTTCCGGTCGCGGGGACTTGGAGACCCAGTACTTC; CDR3 protein: CASSSGRGDLETQYF
D gene: -; J gene: TRBJ2-7; clone size: once; V gene: TRBV7-9; CDR3 DNA: TGTGCCAGCAGCACAGTCAGTGAGCAGTACTTC; CDR3 protein: CASSTVSEQYF
D gene: -; J gene: TRBJ2-3; clone size: few; V gene: TRBV6-1; CDR3 DNA: TGTGCCAGCGTCTTACAGGCCCCGATCACAGATACGCAGTATTTT; CDR3 protein: CASVLQAPITDTQYF
D gene: TRBD2; J gene: TRBJ2-1; clone size: few; V gene: TRBV7-7; CDR3 DNA: TGTGCTAGCAGCTTAGACCCTAGCGGGAGGGGTGAGCAGTTCTTC; CDR3 protein: CASSLDPSGRGEQFF
D gene: TRBD1; J gene: TRBJ1-1; clone size: few; V gene: TRBV19; CDR3 DNA: TGTGCCAGTAGTGTACAGACAGGGGGCAAGGCTTTCTTT; CDR3 protein: CASSVQTGGKAFF
D gene: TRBD2; J gene: TRBJ2-1; clone size: few; V gene: TRBV11-1; CDR3 DNA: TGTGCCAGCAGCTTAGGTACATGGGGGACTAGCGGAAAGTACAATGAGCAGTTCTTC; CDR3 protein: CASSLGTWGTSGKYNEQFF
D gene: TRBD1; J gene: TRBJ1-5; clone size: few; V gene: TRBV6-6; CDR3 DNA: TGTGCCAGCAGACCTGGGACAGGGGGTCAGCCCCAGCATTTT; CDR3 protein: CASRPGTGGQPQHF
D gene: TRBD2; J gene: TRBJ2-3; clone size: few; V gene: TRBV10-3; CDR3 DNA: TGTGCCATCAGTGACCCAGGGAGACGCCCGACGGGGGGACCTAGCACAGATACGCAGTATTTT; CDR3 protein: CAISDPGRRPTGGPSTDTQYF
D gene: -; J gene: TRBJ2-3; clone size: -; V gene: TRBV4-2; CDR3 DNA: TGTGCCAGCAGCCAAGATATTGGAAATACGCAGTATTTT; CDR3 protein: CASSQDIGNTQYF
D gene: -; J gene: TRBJ2-7; clone size: -; V gene: TRBV11-2; CDR3 DNA: TGTGCCAGCAGCCACCAGGGGCCCCACGAGCAGTACTTC; CDR3 protein: CASSHQGPHEQYF
D gene: -; J gene: TRBJ1-1; clone size: few; V gene: TRBV4-3; CDR3 DNA: TGCGCCAGCAGCCAAGATATCTGGACTGAAGCTTTCTTT; CDR3 protein: CASSQDIWTEAFF
D gene: -; J gene: TRBJ1-4; clone size: few; V gene: TRBV28; CDR3 DNA: TGTGCCAGCAGTACCTCAGCCTCAGGGTGGCGGGAAAAACTGTTTTTT; CDR3 protein: CASSTSASGWREKLFF
D gene: -; J gene: TRBJ2-7; clone size: -; V gene: TRBV2; CDR3 DNA: TGTGCCAGCAGTGTAAATCGGGGCACCTACGAGCAGTACTTC; CDR3 protein: CASSVNRGTYEQYF
D gene: TRBD2; J gene: TRBJ2-7; clone size: -; V gene: TRBV27; CDR3 DNA: TGTGCCAGCAGTTCCACTAGCGGGAGCTCCTACGAGCAGTACTTC; CDR3 protein: CASSSTSGSSYEQYF
D gene: -; J gene: TRBJ2-3; clone size: -; V gene: TRBV7-9; CDR3 DNA: TGTGCCAGCAGCTTACGCGGACCTAGCACAGATACGCAGTATTTT; CDR3 protein: CASSLRGPSTDTQYF
D gene: -; J gene: TRBJ1-1; clone size: few; V gene: TRBV28; CDR3 DNA: TGTGCCAGCAGTTTAGGCGGGTTCACTGAAGCTTTCTTT; CDR3 protein: CASSLGGFTEAFF
D gene: -; J gene: TRBJ2-1; clone size: -; V gene: TRBV11-3; CDR3 DNA: TGTGCCAGCAGCCTTTCAAACAATGAGCAGTTCTTC; CDR3 protein: CASSLSNNEQFF
D gene: -; J gene: TRBJ2-7; clone size: -; V gene: TRBV25-1; CDR3 DNA: TGTGCCAGCAGTGAATATCCGGGATCCTACGAGCAGTACTTC; CDR3 protein: CASSEYPGSYEQYF
D gene: -; J gene: TRBJ2-3; clone size: few; V gene: TRBV27; CDR3 DNA: TGTGCCAGCAGTTTGAAGGGGATAGGGCGCACAGATACGCAGTATTTT; CDR3 protein: CASSLKGIGRTDTQYF
D gene: -; J gene: TRBJ1-2; clone size: -; V gene: TRBV28; CDR3 DNA: TGTGCCAGCAGTATCACCGGGACATCGGGCGGCTACACCTTC; CDR3 protein: CASSITGTSGGYTF
D gene: -; J gene: TRBJ1-5; clone size: few; V gene: TRBV2; CDR3 DNA: TGTGCCAGCACCGAAGGGGTCCGCAATCAGCCCCAGCATTTT; CDR3 protein: CASTEGVRNQPQHF
D gene: TRBD1; J gene: TRBJ1-1; clone size: -; V gene: TRBV10-2; CDR3 DNA: TGCGCCAGCAGTGAGGCTGACAGGGGTAACACTGAAGCTTTCTTT; CDR3 protein: CASSEADRGNTEAFF
D gene: -; J gene: TRBJ2-5; clone size: -; V gene: TRBV18; CDR3 DNA: TGTGCCAGCTCACCGGGGCACCAAGAGACCCAGTACTTC; CDR3 protein: CASSPGHQETQYF
D gene: -; J gene: TRBJ2-3; clone size: -; V gene: TRBV25-1; CDR3 DNA: TGTGCCAGCAGTTCCTTTGCGGATACGCAGTATTTT; CDR3 protein: CASSSFADTQYF
D gene: -; J gene: TRBJ2-5; clone size: -; V gene: TRBV7-2; CDR3 DNA: TGTGCCAGCAGCTTAGGGTCCCAAGAGACCCAGTACTTC; CDR3 protein: CASSLGSQETQYF
D gene: -; J gene: TRBJ2-7; clone size: -; V gene: TRBV10-3; CDR3 DNA: TGTGCCCACGGCCAGCGCGACGAGCAGTACTTC; CDR3 protein: CAHGQRDEQYF
D gene: TRBD1; J gene: TRBJ2-1; clone size: -; V gene: TRBV10-3; CDR3 DNA: TGTGCCATCAGTACCGGGACAGGGGGCTCCCAGAGCTCCTACAATGAGCAGTTCTTC; CDR3 protein: CAISTGTGGSQSSYNEQFF
D gene: TRBD2; J gene: TRBJ2-1; clone size: few; V gene: TRBV5-4; CDR3 DNA: TGTGCCAGCAGCTTGCCAGCGGGAGGGCGTGAGCAGTTCTTC; CDR3 protein: CASSLPAGGREQFF
D gene: TRBD1; J gene: TRBJ2-5; clone size: -; V gene: TRBV28; CDR3 DNA: TGTGCCAGCAGCCCGGGACAGATCCAGGAGACCCAGTACTTC; CDR3 protein: CASSPGQIQETQYF
D gene: -; J gene: TRBJ2-3; clone size: -; V gene: TRBV5-4; CDR3 DNA: TGTGCCAGCAGCTTGGATGGTCCGGTCCGGGGAGCAGATACGCAGTATTTT; CDR3 protein: CASSLDGPVRGADTQYF
D gene: TRBD2; J gene: TRBJ2-7; clone size: few; V gene: TRBV10-3; CDR3 DNA: TGTGCCAGCCTCAGGGAGGGTTACGAGCAGTACTTC; CDR3 protein: CASLREGYEQYF
D gene: TRBD1; J gene: TRBJ1-4; clone size: -; V gene: TRBV4-2; CDR3 DNA: TGTGCCAGCAGCCAAGGAGACAGGGGGCGGGAAAAACTGTTTTTT; CDR3 protein: CASSQGDRGREKLFF
D gene: -; J gene: TRBJ2-5; clone size: -; V gene: TRBV13; CDR3 DNA: TGTGCCAGCAGCGGATTACCTTCGGAGACCCAGTACTTC; CDR3 protein: CASSGLPSETQYF
D gene: -; J gene: TRBJ1-1; clone size: few; V gene: TRBV6-1; CDR3 DNA: TGTGCCAGCAGAGTTTCGACCCTCTGGTGGGTTGAAGCTTTCTTT; CDR3 protein: CASRVSTLWWVEAFF
D gene: -; J gene: TRBJ1-1; clone size: few; V gene: TRBV18; CDR3 DNA: TGTGCCAGCTCAGTCCGAGCGGACACTGAAGCTTTCTTT; CDR3 protein: CASSVRADTEAFF